A single T cell receptor beta chain is shown here with its context. Its antigen remains unidentified. Profiled with immunoSEQ multiplex PCR; TCRdb holds only in-frame clones, not every one. The sample lists 150,000 to 180,000 clones; approximately 87% were seen once. This sample is part of a study of T cell responses to AZD1222 COVID-19 vaccine. Study findings and constraints: Most donors were white British, females outnumbered males, and clonal diversity was possibly underestimated. Spike was spanned by vaccine-associated CD4 TCRs, with dominance at 160-218 and 743-854. A rise in Spike-specific TCR breadth and depth followed two AZD1222 doses. Repertoire samples came only from after the peak T cell response.

Germline V gene lookup returns CDR1 MNHEY and CDR2 SVGAGI. Deletions cut 0 bases from V and 4 bases from J, with 9 bases between. CDR3 length: 14 amino acids. The material sequenced was peripheral blood, taken on day 0 of MenACWY control vaccination. The V and J genes are TRBV6-5 and TRBJ1-2; maybe TRBD1 (6 bases). The receptor's source is an adult in good health. The CDR3 DNA reads TGTGCCAGCAGTTACTCGGACAGCGGCTATGGCTACACCTTC. This codes for CASSYSDSGYGYTF.